Sequencing of this T cell receptor beta chain was carried out in a study of regulatory T cells in long-lasting Graves disease. Turning to the study itself: For under 3 months, newly diagnosed Graves' patients had been taking antithyroid drugs.

The table lists this clonotype with a few counts. Described time point: newly diagnosed GD, antithyroid drugs for less than 3 months. RNA from PBMCs was the source of the TCR library. V lost 4 bases and J 6 bases, leaving 12 bases between the germline ends. CDR3 length: 13 residues. CDR1 MGHRA and CDR2 YSYEKL come from the germline V gene. HTBI primers from iRepertoire and Arm-PCR of CDR3 regions yielded the TCR beta libraries. Each CDR3 protein gets one entry after TCRdb re-called the multiplex PCR reads with MiXCR. The table has under 300,000 distinct CDR3 sequences, around 21% seen once. The genes are TRBV4-1 and TRBJ1-1; D remains ambiguous. The sequences come from peripheral blood mononuclear cells (PBMCs), collected at new diagnosis, from a patient treated with antithyroid drugs. The origin of this receptor is a female donor with Graves disease. The CDR3 reads CASSRLGSAEAFF. CDR3 nucleotides: TGCGCCAGCAGCCGGCTGGGGAGTGCTGAAGCTTTCTTT.